This T cell receptor (beta chain) was captured by sequencing in a study of blood T cells in healthy people across ages. Study conclusions and caveats: Unsorted PBMCs prevented conclusive naive versus antigen-experienced comparison.

A second PCR, run for roughly 7 to 11 cycles, used a sample-barcoded 5' primer plus a J-beta primer mix. TCRdb re-derived calls from the 5' RACE reads in MiXCR, one entry per CDR3 protein. The sample includes more than 1 million distinct CDR3 sequences, around 43% of them seen just once. V shed 0 bases and J shed 6 bases, with 14 bases lying between them. Germline-derived CDR1 and CDR2 are LNHNV and YYDKDF (reference sequence). CDR3 size: 15 residues. This clonotype has a single count. No antigen is known for it. The donors, all healthy, were Caucasians living in Russia, aged roughly 6 to 100. The receptor comes from a woman aged 55-69 years in good health. The chain couples TRBV15 to TRBJ1-2, with a tentative D call TRBD1 (5 bases). What was sequenced was blood. The CDR3 nucleotides are TGTGCCACCAGCAGAGAGGGGCGGGGAGGGGATGGCTACACCTTC. Protein product: CATSREGRGGDGYTF.